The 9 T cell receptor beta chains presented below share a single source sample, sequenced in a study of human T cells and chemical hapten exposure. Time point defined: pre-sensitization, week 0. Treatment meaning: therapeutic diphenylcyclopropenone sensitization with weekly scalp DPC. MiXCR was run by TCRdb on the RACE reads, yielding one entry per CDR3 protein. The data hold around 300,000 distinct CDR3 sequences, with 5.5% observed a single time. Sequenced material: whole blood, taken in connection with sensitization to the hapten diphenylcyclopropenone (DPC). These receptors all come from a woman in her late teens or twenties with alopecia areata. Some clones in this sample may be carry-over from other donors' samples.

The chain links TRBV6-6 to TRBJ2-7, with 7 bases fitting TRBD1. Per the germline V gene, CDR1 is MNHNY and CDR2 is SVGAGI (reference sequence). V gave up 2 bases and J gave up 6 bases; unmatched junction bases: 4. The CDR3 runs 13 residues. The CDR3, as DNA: TGTGCCAGCAGTTACGGGCAGGGGGTCGAGCAGTACTTC. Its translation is CASSYGQGVEQYF.

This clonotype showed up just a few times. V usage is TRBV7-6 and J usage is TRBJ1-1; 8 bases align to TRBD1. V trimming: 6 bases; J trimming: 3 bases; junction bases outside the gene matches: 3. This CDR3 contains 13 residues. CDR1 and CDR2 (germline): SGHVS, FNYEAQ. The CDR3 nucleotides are TGTGCCAGCAGGGACAGGGATCACACTGAAGCTTTCTTT. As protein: CASRDRDHTEAFF.

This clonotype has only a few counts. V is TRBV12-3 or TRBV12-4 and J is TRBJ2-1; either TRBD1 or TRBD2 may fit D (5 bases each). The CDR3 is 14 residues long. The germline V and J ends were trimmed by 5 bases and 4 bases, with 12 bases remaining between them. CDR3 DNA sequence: TGTGCCAGCAGTGGGACGCAGGTTTACAATGAGCAGTTCTTC. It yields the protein CASSGTQVYNEQFF.

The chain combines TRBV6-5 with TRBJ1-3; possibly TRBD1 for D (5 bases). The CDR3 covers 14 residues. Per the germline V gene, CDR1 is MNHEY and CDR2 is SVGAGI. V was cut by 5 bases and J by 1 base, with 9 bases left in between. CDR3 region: CASSPGPSGNTIYF. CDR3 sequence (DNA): TGTGCCAGCAGTCCAGGGCCGTCTGGAAACACCATATATTTT.

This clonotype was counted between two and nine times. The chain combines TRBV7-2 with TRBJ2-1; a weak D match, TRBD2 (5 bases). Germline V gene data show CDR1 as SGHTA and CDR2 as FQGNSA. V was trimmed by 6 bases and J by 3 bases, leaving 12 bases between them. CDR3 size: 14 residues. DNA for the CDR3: TGTGCCAGCAGTACCGACTACCTCTACAATGAGCAGTTCTTC. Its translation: CASSTDYLYNEQFF.

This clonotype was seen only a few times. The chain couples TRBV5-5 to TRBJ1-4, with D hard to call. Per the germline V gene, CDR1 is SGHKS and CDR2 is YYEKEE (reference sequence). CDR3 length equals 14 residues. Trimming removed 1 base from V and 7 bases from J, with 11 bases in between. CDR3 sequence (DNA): TGTGCCAGCAGCTTGCGGGAAGAGAGTGAAAAACTGTTTTTT. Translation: CASSLREESEKLFF.

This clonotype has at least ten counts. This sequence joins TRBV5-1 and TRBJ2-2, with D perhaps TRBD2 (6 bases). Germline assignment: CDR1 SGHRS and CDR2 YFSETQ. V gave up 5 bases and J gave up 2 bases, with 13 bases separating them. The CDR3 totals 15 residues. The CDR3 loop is CASSEVADNTGELFF. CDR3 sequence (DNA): TGCGCCAGCAGTGAGGTAGCGGACAACACCGGGGAGCTGTTTTTT.

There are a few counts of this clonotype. CDR3 region: CASSLATASTSGNTIYF. The DNA for the CDR3 is TGTGCCAGCAGCTTGGCCACGGCCTCGACCTCTGGAAACACCATATATTTT. The J gene is TRBJ1-3, the V gene TRBV5-4, with unresolved D. Germline-derived CDR1 and CDR2 are SGHNT and YYREEE (reference sequence). V was clipped by 0 bases and J by 0 bases, with 13 bases between them. CDR3 length equals 17 residues. Variable domain in full (rest from reference TRBV5-4 and TRBJ1-3): ETGVTQSPTHLIKTRGQQVTLRCSSQSGHNTVSWYQQALGQGPQFIFQYYREEENGRGNFPPRFSGLQFPNYSSELNVNALELDDSALYLCASSLATASTSGNTIYFGEGSWLTVV.

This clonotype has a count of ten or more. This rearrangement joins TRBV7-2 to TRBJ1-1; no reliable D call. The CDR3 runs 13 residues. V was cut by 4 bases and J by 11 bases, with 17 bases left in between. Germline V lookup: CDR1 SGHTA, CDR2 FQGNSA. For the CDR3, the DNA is TGTGCCAGCAGCTATAAGGCAGTACTGCATGCTTTCTTT. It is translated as CASSYKAVLHAFF.